A single sample gave rise to the 20 T cell receptor beta chains below, sequenced in a study of tumor and adjacent non-tumor tissue in lung cancer. Three rounds of nested PCR, following a modified ARM-PCR protocol, produced the TCRbeta library. Using its own MiXCR run on the multiplex PCR reads, TCRdb lists one record per CDR3 protein. This table has 100,000 to 120,000 distinct CDR3 sequences, over 75% appearing once. This sample's RNA came from whole unsorted tissue. The specimen sequenced was lung tumor tissue. The source is a man between 65 and 80 years old with non-small cell lung cancer.

In this sample, this clonotype turned up a few times. This chain links TRBV12-3 or TRBV12-4 with TRBJ1-5; TRBD1 matches at 9 bases. The J segment lost 6 bases and the V segment lost 9 bases, leaving 6 bases of the junction unmatched. The CDR3 sequence is 13 residues long. The CDR3 reads CASRRTGAQPQHF. DNA for the CDR3: TGTGCCAGTAGGAGGACAGGGGCTCAGCCCCAGCATTTT.

On this clonotype itself: One junction end disagrees with the germline gene, perhaps due to a read error. The chain recombines TRBV4-2 with TRBJ1-2, with no clear D. The CDR3 is 14 amino acids. Germline lookup yields CDR1 LGHNA and CDR2 YNFKEQ. This CDR3 reads CACSQGGTNYGYTF. CDR3 nucleotides: TGTGCCTGCAGCCAAGGCGGTACTAACTATGGCTACACCTTC.

This clonotype was counted ten times or more. A much more abundant neighbour one base away suggests this may be a read error. The chain links TRBV6-6 to TRBJ2-2; the D gene is possibly TRBD1 (6 bases). CDR1 is MNHNY and CDR2 is SVGAGI in the germline V gene (reference sequence). The CDR3 length is 16 residues. CDR3: CAGSYRGGRATGELFF. For the CDR3, the DNA is TGTGCCGGCAGTTACCGAGGGGGACGGGCCACCGGGGAGCTGTTTTTT.

Regarding this clonotype: A read error may explain this, as a much larger clone is one base away. The rearrangement joins TRBV15 to TRBJ2-1, with D possibly being TRBD1 (6 bases). CDR1 and CDR2 from the germline V gene are LNHNV and YYDKDF (reference sequence). The length of the CDR3 is 16 residues. The DNA for the CDR3 is TGTGCCACCAGGAGAGATACAGGGCGCGTGGTACACACACAGTTCTTC. It codes for CATRRDTGRVVHTQFF. Full variable domain (outside the CDR3, taken from reference TRBV15 and TRBJ2-1): DAMVIQNPRYQVTQFGKPVTLSCSQTLNHNVMYWYQQKSSQAPKLLFHYYDKDFNNEADTPDNFQSRRPNTSFCFLDIRSPGLGDTAMYLCATRRDTGRVVHTQFFGPGTRLTVL.

With regard to this clonotype: At one of its ends the junction is not consistent with the germline gene, which may arise from a read error. This chain connects TRBV5-5 to TRBJ2-2; D is possibly TRBD2 (5 bases). CDR1 and CDR2 (germline): SGHKS, YYEKEE (reference sequence). The CDR3 sequence is 12 residues long. The CDR3 spells CASSSPSGELFF. Here the CDR3 DNA reads TGTGCCAGCAGCTCCCCGTCCGGGGAACTGTTTTTT.

About this clonotype itself: One end of the junction fails to match germline, which may point to a read error. The chain recombines TRBV4-2 with TRBJ2-7; the match to TRBD2 covers 8 bases. Germline V gives CDR1 LGHNA, CDR2 YNFKEQ. The CDR3 has 14 residues. The DNA for the CDR3 is TGTGCCAGCAGCCCAACGGGAGGGCCCCACGACCAGTACTTC. Translation gives CASSPTGGPHDQYF.

The table lists this clonotype with a count of one. One end of the junction does not line up with germline, which may come from a read error. This chain joins TRBV5-1 and TRBJ1-2, with a weak D call TRBD1 (5 bases). There are 15 residues in the CDR3. Germline CDR1 is SGHRS and CDR2 is YFSETQ. CDR3 in amino acids: CASSILGVSYYGYIF. CDR3 DNA: TGCGCCAGTAGCATCTTAGGGGTTAGCTACTATGGCTACATCTTC.

The CDR3 region is CTNSRDRQETQYF. The CDR3, as DNA: TGTACCAACAGCCGGGACAGACAAGAGACCCAGTACTTC. V usage is TRBV12-3 or TRBV12-4 and J usage is TRBJ2-5; 7 bases agree with TRBD1. CDR3 size: 13 residues.

The V and J genes are TRBV6-1 and TRBJ1-1; the match to TRBD1 covers 9 bases. The CDR3 runs to 15 residues. V gave up 7 bases and J gave up 6 bases; unmatched junction bases: 12. From germline, CDR1 is MNHNS and CDR2 SASEGT. Here the CDR3 DNA reads TGTGCCAGCACTCAATGGGGACAGGGTCATTCTGAAGCTTTCTTT. It specifies CASTQWGQGHSEAFF.

In the case of this clonotype: A much larger clone lies one base from this, so it may be a read error. The CDR3 DNA reads as TGTGCCAGCAACCGCCCATGGACCGGGGAGCTGTTTTTT. Residues: CASNRPWTGELFF. The rearrangement joins TRBV28 to TRBJ2-2, with unresolved D. The germline gives CDR1 MDHEN, CDR2 SYDVKM. V lost 7 bases to trimming and J lost 5 bases, with 11 bases between them. This CDR3 has 13 residues.

This chain connects TRBV20-1 to TRBJ2-7; 7 nucleotides agree with TRBD2. The CDR3 has 14 residues. Germline V gives CDR1 DFQATT, CDR2 SNEGSKA (reference sequence). The CDR3 sequence: CCPRVSGLVYEQYF. For the CDR3, the DNA is TGCTGTCCCAGGGTTTCCGGACTAGTCTACGAGCAGTACTTC.

On this clonotype: The CDR3 ends on some other residue instead of the conserved phenylalanine or tryptophan, so this is likely a read error. The V gene is TRBV28, the J gene TRBJ1-5; 9 bases align to TRBD1. Germline assignment: CDR1 MDHEN and CDR2 SYDVKM. CDR3 length equals 15 residues. The CDR3 region has the DNA TGTGCCAGCAGACCTGGGACAGGGAGCAATCAACCCCAGCATTGT. It specifies CASRPGTGSNQPQHC.

To note about this clonotype: A read error is likely, as this CDR3 ends without the conserved phenylalanine or tryptophan. The chain has TRBV6-2 or TRBV6-3 and TRBJ1-5, with a possible D match to TRBD1 (5 bases). The J call could be wrong; TRBJ2-3 is a better fit for the DNA end. This CDR3 is 13 amino acids long. The V gene's germline CDR1 is MNHEY and CDR2 SVGEGT. The CDR3 nucleotides read TGTGTCAGCAGTTCTCAGGGCAATCAGCCCCAGTATTCT. Translation: CVSSSQGNQPQYS.

This clonotype was seen a handful of times. Relative to the germline gene, one junction end is altered; a read error may explain this. This chain connects TRBV11-2 to TRBJ2-1, with a weak D call TRBD2 (6 bases). Germline CDR1 SGHAT, CDR2 FQNNGV. The CDR3 totals 18 residues. Written as DNA, the CDR3 is TGTCCCAGCAGCTTACATGTGCGGGACTGGGCCTCCTACAATGAGGGGTTCTTC. Its protein product is CPSSLHVRDWASYNEGFF. The full variable domain, rest sourced from reference TRBV11-2 and TRBJ2-1, is EAGVAQSPRYKIIEKRQSVAFWCNPISGHATLYWYQQILGQGPKLLIQFQNNGVVDDSQLPKDRFSAERLKGVDSTLKIQPAKLEDSAVYLCPSSLHVRDWASYNEGFFGPGTRLTVL.

The V and J genes are TRBV29-1 and TRBJ1-2, with D hard to call. Trimming pared 7 bases from V and 9 bases from J, leaving 24 bases between. The germline CDR1 and CDR2 sequences are SQVTM and ANQGSEA. The CDR3 is 14 amino acids. CDR3 nucleotides: TGCAGCGCTGAGAGAGGGAAGGCTAACTTTAGCTACACCTTC. Translating it yields CSAERGKANFSYTF.

This clonotype has only a few counts. The chain has TRBV10-3 and TRBJ1-2, with D uncertain. The ends were cut back, 4 bases at V and 10 bases at J, with 16 bases in the middle. Germline lookup yields CDR1 ENHRY and CDR2 SYGVKD. This CDR3 spans 13 amino acids. CDR3 in amino acids: CAISVEQSHDYTF. The CDR3 DNA follows: TGTGCCATCAGTGTTGAGCAAAGCCACGACTACACCTTC.

A remark on this clonotype: A much larger clone lies a single base off, so this may be a read error. The V call is TRBV2, the J call TRBJ2-2, with D unresolved. This CDR3 region has 13 residues. Germline V CDR1 and CDR2: SNHLY, FYNNEI. Trimming shortened V by 3 bases and J by 2 bases, and 4 bases separated the two germline ends. The CDR3 coding sequence is TGTGCCAGCAGTGACAACAACACCGGGGAGCTGTTTTTT. As protein: CASSDNNTGELFF.

Many counts were recorded for this clonotype. The CDR3, as DNA: TGCAGTGCTAGATTTGGGGTGGGTCAGCCCCAGCATTTT. Translating gives CSARFGVGQPQHF. The rearrangement uses TRBV20-1 and TRBJ1-5; D is unclear. The V and J ends lost 2 bases and 6 bases respectively, with 11 bases between them. The CDR3 is made up of 13 amino acids. The germline CDR1 and CDR2 sequences are DFQATT and SNEGSKA (reference sequence).

V and J are TRBV11-3 and TRBJ1-1; D is ambiguous. CDR3 length equals 16 residues. Germline CDR1 SGHNT, CDR2 YENEEA. The germline V and J ends were trimmed by 9 bases and 4 bases, with 24 bases remaining between them. CDR3 sequence: CARGLFSIGMSTEAFF. In nucleotides, the CDR3 is TGTGCCAGGGGCTTATTCAGCATCGGGATGAGCACTGAAGCTTTCTTT.

A note on this clonotype: Sequence at one end of the junction differs from germline and may be a read error. The chain links TRBV20-1 to TRBJ2-1; D may be TRBD1 (5 bases). The germline CDR1 and CDR2 sequences are DFQATT and SNEGSKA (reference sequence). The CDR3 spans 15 residues. CDR3 in DNA: TGCAGTGCTACCTCACCGTGGTACTCCAAATCGCGACAGATCTTC. Translation gives CSATSPWYSKSRQIF.